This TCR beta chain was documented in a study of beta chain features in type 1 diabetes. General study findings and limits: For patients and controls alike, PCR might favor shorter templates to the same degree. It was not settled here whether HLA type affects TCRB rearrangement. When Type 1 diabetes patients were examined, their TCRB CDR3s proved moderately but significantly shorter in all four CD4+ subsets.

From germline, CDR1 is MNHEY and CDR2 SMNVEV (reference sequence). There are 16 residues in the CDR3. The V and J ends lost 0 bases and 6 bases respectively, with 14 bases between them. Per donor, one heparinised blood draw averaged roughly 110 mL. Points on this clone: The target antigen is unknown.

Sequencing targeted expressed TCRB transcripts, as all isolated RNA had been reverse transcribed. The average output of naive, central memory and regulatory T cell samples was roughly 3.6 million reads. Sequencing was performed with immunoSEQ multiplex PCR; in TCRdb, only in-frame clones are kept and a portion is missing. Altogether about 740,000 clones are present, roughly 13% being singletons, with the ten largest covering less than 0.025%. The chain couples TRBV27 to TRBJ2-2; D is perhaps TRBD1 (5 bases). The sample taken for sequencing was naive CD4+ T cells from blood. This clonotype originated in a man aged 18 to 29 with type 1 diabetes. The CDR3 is CASSLSEFTGPGELFF. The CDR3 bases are TGTGCCAGCAGTTTATCGGAATTCACAGGACCCGGGGAGCTGTTTTTT.